Shown below are 14 T cell receptor beta chains from a single sample sequenced in a study of T cells after yellow fever vaccination. TCRdb called the 5' RACE reads again in MiXCR, with one record for every CDR3 protein. The sample yields a few hundred thousand distinct CDR3 sequences, approximately 8% seen once. The sample consisted of PBMCs, taken roughly 47 days after the first yellow fever vaccination. These receptors were collected from a man between 18 and 29 years old who received the YFV17D yellow fever vaccine.

At least ten counts were recorded for this clonotype. The chain has TRBV6-2 or TRBV6-3 and TRBJ2-7; TRBD1 aligns across 8 bases. The V segment lost 6 bases and the J segment 7 bases; nucleotides outside the gene matches: 11. The CDR3 has 14 residues. CDR1 is MNHEY, CDR2 SVGEGT, per germline. The CDR3 protein is CASRKTGTGIEQYV. The CDR3 nucleotides are TGTGCCAGCAGGAAGACCGGGACAGGTATTGAGCAGTACGTC.

The J gene is TRBJ2-7, the V gene TRBV30; no clear D gene. The CDR3 is made up of 14 amino acids. The V end was cut by 5 bases, the J end by 2 bases, with 16 bases between. Germline V CDR1 and CDR2: GTSNPN, SVGIG (reference sequence). CDR3 nucleotides: TGTGCCTGGGGCGGACGCTCCCGGGCCTACGAGCAGTACTTC. Translating gives CAWGGRSRAYEQYF.

This clonotype has only a few counts. The chain combines TRBV7-2 with TRBJ2-5; 10 bases line up with TRBD2. The J segment lost 4 bases and the V segment lost 3 bases, leaving 8 bases of the junction unmatched. The CDR3 sequence is 16 residues long. Germline V gene data show CDR1 as SGHTA and CDR2 as FQGNSA. In nucleotides, the CDR3 is TGTGCCAGCAGCTTCCAAGCGGGGGGGCTTGGAGAGACCCAGTACTTC. Protein product: CASSFQAGGLGETQYF.

Only a few counts were recorded for this clonotype. V and J are TRBV20-1 and TRBJ2-1, with 8 bases that match TRBD1. This CDR3 spans 13 amino acids. V was pared by 5 bases and J by 3 bases, with 3 bases of the junction left unmatched. CDR1 and CDR2 (germline): DFQATT, SNEGSKA (reference sequence). The CDR3 loop reads CSALTGVYNEQFF. As DNA, the CDR3 is TGCAGTGCTCTGACAGGGGTCTACAATGAGCAGTTCTTC.

The chain employs TRBV20-1 and TRBJ2-5; D ambiguous. Germline CDR1 reads DFQATT; CDR2 reads SNEGSKA (reference sequence). V shed 5 bases and J shed 1 base, with 20 bases lying between them. CDR3 length: 16 residues. CDR3: CSAVPGRAAFQETQYF. In nucleotides, the CDR3 is TGCAGTGCTGTGCCTGGCCGGGCGGCCTTCCAAGAGACCCAGTACTTC.

The chain couples TRBV5-1 to TRBJ1-2, with D uncertain. Germline CDR1 SGHRS, CDR2 YFSETQ. CDR3 size: 15 residues. V dropped 0 bases and J dropped 4 bases, with 13 bases sitting between them. The CDR3 sequence is CASSLDGSLGYGYTF. The CDR3 bases are TGCGCCAGCAGCTTGGACGGATCCCTAGGCTATGGCTACACCTTC. The full variable domain, its missing parts supplied by reference TRBV5-1 and TRBJ1-2, is KAGVTQTPRYLIKTRGQQVTLSCSPISGHRSVSWYQQTPGQGLQFLFEYFSETQRNKGNFPGRFSGRQFSNSRSEMNVSTLELGDSALYLCASSLDGSLGYGYTFGSGTRLTVV.

V and J are TRBV6-1 and TRBJ1-2, with TRBD1 matching 7 bases. CDR1 and CDR2 (germline): MNHNS, SASEGT. V was pared by 6 bases and J by 5 bases, with 12 bases of the junction left unmatched. The CDR3 contains 15 residues. Here the CDR3 reads CASSPHGQAPYGYTF. The CDR3 nucleotides are TGTGCCAGCAGCCCACACGGACAGGCACCTTATGGCTACACCTTC.

The table lists this clonotype with many counts. This rearrangement joins TRBV11-2 to TRBJ2-3, with 11 bases matching TRBD2. The CDR3 has 14 residues. Germline V gene data show CDR1 as SGHAT and CDR2 as FQNNGV. J lost 6 bases, V lost 6 bases, and 5 bases had no gene match. CDR3 sequence (DNA): TGTGCCAGCAGAACTAGCGGGGGATGGGATACGCAGTATTTT. This sequence encodes CASRTSGGWDTQYF.

This clonotype was recorded many times. V and J are TRBV5-1 and TRBJ1-2; D gene uncertain. CDR3 size: 13 residues. Looked up from germline, CDR1 is SGHRS and CDR2 is YFSETQ. Deletions cut 4 bases from V and 4 bases from J, with 11 bases between. DNA of the CDR3: TGCGCCAGCAGCACGGAGTCGTCCTATGGCTACACCTTC. Translated: CASSTESSYGYTF.

This clonotype has at least ten counts. The chain links TRBV27 to TRBJ1-2, with TRBD1 as a possible D gene (5 bases). The CDR3 is 13 residues long. Looked up from germline, CDR1 is MNHEY and CDR2 is SMNVEV (reference sequence). V lost 5 bases, J lost 7 bases, and 14 bases lay in between. The CDR3 is CASSLTRGGGYTF. The CDR3 DNA is TGTGCCAGCAGTCTTACCCGGGGCGGTGGCTACACCTTC.

The chain has TRBV7-8 and TRBJ1-6; 8 positions match TRBD1. Germline V gives CDR1 SGHVS, CDR2 FQNEAQ. CDR3 size: 15 residues. Germline trimming cut 5 bases from V and 7 bases from J; bases unmatched to any gene: 7. CDR3 in DNA: TGTGCCAGCAGCCTACCGAGGACAGGGAATTCACCCCTCCACTTT. Encoded protein: CASSLPRTGNSPLHF. Supplemented by reference TRBV7-8 and TRBJ1-6, the full variable domain reads GAGVSQSPRYKVAKRGQDVALRCDPISGHVSLFWYQQALGQGPEFLTYFQNEAQLDKSGLPSDRFFAERPEGSVSTLKIQRTQQEDSAVYLCASSLPRTGNSPLHFGNGTRLTVT.

The sample holds a few counts of this clonotype. The chain employs TRBV4-2 and TRBJ1-5; D ambiguous. The V and J ends lost 3 bases and 0 bases respectively, with 9 bases between them. CDR3 length: 15 residues. Germline lookup yields CDR1 LGHNA and CDR2 YNFKEQ. In DNA, the CDR3 is TGTGCCAGCAGCCAGTGGGAGGATAGCAATCAGCCCCAGCATTTT. This codes for CASSQWEDSNQPQHF.

This clonotype came up a few times. The chain has TRBV4-2 and TRBJ1-4, with 9 positions matching TRBD1. The germline gives CDR1 LGHNA, CDR2 YNFKEQ. The CDR3 is made up of 16 amino acids. J was trimmed by 5 bases and V by 1 base; bases with no gene match: 5. This chain's CDR3 is CASSQGDRGGNEKLFF. The DNA of the CDR3 is TGTGCCAGCAGCCAAGGAGACAGGGGGGGGAATGAAAAACTGTTTTTT.

The rearrangement uses TRBV20-1 and TRBJ1-2; no definite D call. The CDR3 is made up of 13 amino acids. Trimming took off 3 bases at V and 2 bases at J, with 10 bases between the two ends. The germline V gene has CDR1 DFQATT and CDR2 SNEGSKA (reference sequence). DNA for the CDR3: TGCAGTGCTAGGGCCGCAAGGAACTATGGCTACACCTTC. Translation gives CSARAARNYGYTF.